The 20 T cell receptor beta chains below were found in one sample sequenced in a study of technical replicates of blood from a few donors. Clones were read by immunoSEQ multiplex PCR, and TCRdb kept only the in-frame ones, dropping some. The sample yields 55,000 to 70,000 clones, 75% to 90% seen once. The source material was PBMCs. The receptor set was obtained from a human donor in good health. Some clones in this sample may be carry-over from other donors' samples.

This clone was detected only once. The V gene is TRBV27, the J gene TRBJ2-7, with D possibly TRBD2 on 6 matching bases. Germline lookup yields CDR1 MNHEY and CDR2 SMNVEV (reference sequence). V gave up 3 bases and J gave up 0 bases, with 6 bases separating them. CDR3 size: 13 residues. CDR3 in amino acids: CASSFGGSYEQYF. The CDR3 region has the DNA TGTGCCAGCAGTTTCGGGGGCTCCTACGAGCAGTACTTC.

V is TRBV21-1 and J is TRBJ2-7; TRBD2 is the table's D call and was not checked against the DNA. TRBV21-1 is an annotated pseudogene. This CDR3 spans 13 amino acids. CDR3 region: CASSGMRLGEQYF. The CDR3 DNA reads as TGTGCCAGCAGCGGCATGCGACTGGGCGAGCAGTACTTC.

J is TRBJ2-1 and V is TRBV5-6; the D gene is possibly TRBD2 (6 bases). V shed 4 bases and J shed 0 bases, with 14 bases lying between them. Germline V gene lookup returns CDR1 SGHDT and CDR2 YYEEEE. This CDR3 region has 16 residues. The CDR3 DNA sequence: TGTGCCAGCAGCCACGGGACTGGGAGCTCCTACAATGAGCAGTTCTTC. Amino acid sequence: CASSHGTGSSYNEQFF.

The chain links TRBV6-6 to TRBJ2-7, with D possibly TRBD2 on 5 matching bases. Germline V gene data show CDR1 as MNHNY and CDR2 as SVGAGI (reference sequence). CDR3 length: 14 residues. Trimming left V 6 bases short and J 2 bases short, with 14 bases between. This CDR3 reads CASSRGLETYEQYF. The CDR3 nucleotides read TGTGCCAGCAGCCGCGGACTGGAAACCTACGAGCAGTACTTC.

The table lists this clone with a count of one. This chain uses TRBV6-1 with TRBJ2-4; TRBD2 agrees at 8 bases. Germline loops: CDR1 MNHNS, CDR2 SASEGT. After removal of 3 bases from V and 5 bases from J, the junction contained 3 bases not matched to a gene. The CDR3 runs to 14 residues. CDR3: CASSESGGENIQYF. For the CDR3, the DNA is TGTGCCAGCAGTGAGTCGGGGGGGGAAAACATTCAGTACTTC.

The rearrangement joins TRBV7-2 to TRBJ1-5; TRBD1 matches 7 bases. CDR1 is SGHTA, CDR2 FQGNSA, per germline. The V segment lost 4 bases and the J segment 3 bases; nucleotides outside the gene matches: 3. The CDR3 extends over 14 amino acids. CDR3 residues: CASSSGTVNQPQHF. CDR3 sequence (DNA): TGTGCCAGCAGCTCCGGGACAGTCAATCAGCCCCAGCATTTT.

This chain connects TRBV5-1 to TRBJ1-1; D may be TRBD1 (5 bases). CDR1 is SGHRS and CDR2 is YFSETQ in the germline V gene. The CDR3 is 14 amino acids. V was cut by 0 bases and J by 11 bases, with 17 bases left in between. CDR3 DNA sequence: TGCGCCAGCAGCTTGGTAGGTTCCGAGCGGGGGGCTTTCTTT. It specifies CASSLVGSERGAFF.

This clone was detected only once. The V gene is TRBV6-5, the J gene TRBJ2-1, with D hard to call. The length of the CDR3 is 13 residues. Germline loops: CDR1 MNHEY, CDR2 SVGAGI. Trimming removed 6 bases from V and 5 bases from J, with 11 bases in between. CDR3 residues: CASSRAYNNEQFF. The CDR3 DNA follows: TGTGCCAGCAGCCGAGCTTATAACAATGAGCAGTTCTTC.

This chain joins TRBV18 and TRBJ2-1; TRBD2 agrees at 8 bases. The CDR3 extends over 17 amino acids. In germline, CDR1 is KGHSH, CDR2 LQKENI. The junction had 4 bases not matched to a gene; V was cut back by 0 bases and J by 0 bases. This CDR3 is CASSPPLSGSSYNEQFF. The CDR3 coding sequence is TGTGCCAGCTCACCACCGCTAAGCGGGAGCTCCTACAATGAGCAGTTCTTC.

V gene TRBV27 combines with J gene TRBJ2-1, with D possibly TRBD1 on 6 matching bases. The CDR3 totals 15 residues. CDR1 MNHEY and CDR2 SMNVEV come from the germline V gene (reference sequence). The germline V and J ends were trimmed by 4 bases and 7 bases, with 17 bases remaining between them. The CDR3 nucleotides are TGTGCCAGCAGTTCGAGACAGGAAGGGGAAAATGAGCAGTTCTTC. Translation: CASSSRQEGENEQFF.

This clone was seen a single time. CDR3 in amino acids: CASSYRRTGDYEQYF. The DNA for the CDR3 is TGTGCCAGCAGTTACAGACGGACAGGGGACTACGAGCAGTACTTC. The rearrangement uses TRBV6-5 and TRBJ2-7; 9 bases agree with TRBD1. Germline CDR1 reads MNHEY; CDR2 reads SVGAGI. The ends lost 2 bases at V and 3 bases at J; junction bases unmatched: 5. CDR3 length: 15 amino acids.

This chain links TRBV5-1 with TRBJ2-1, with a tentative D call TRBD1 (6 bases). V lost 3 bases to trimming and J lost 9 bases, with 16 bases between them. The CDR3 length is 14 residues. Germline CDR1 and CDR2: SGHRS and YFSETQ. CDR3 coding DNA: TGCGCCAGCAGCTACGGGGTCGTAGGGGGTGAGCAGTTCTTC. This gives the protein CASSYGVVGGEQFF.

V is TRBV5-4 and J is TRBJ2-5; 9 positions match TRBD2. The V segment lost 0 bases and the J segment 4 bases; nucleotides outside the gene matches: 4. The CDR3 has 15 amino acids. Germline CDR1 is SGHNT and CDR2 is YYREEE (reference sequence). The CDR3 nucleotides read TGTGCCAGCAGCTTGGGCCTAGCGGGGACAGAGACCCAGTACTTC. This gives the protein CASSLGLAGTETQYF.

This chain connects TRBV2 to TRBJ2-1; D may be TRBD2 (5 bases). Germline V gene data show CDR1 as SNHLY and CDR2 as FYNNEI. The CDR3 is 15 amino acids. The ends were cut back, 4 bases at V and 0 bases at J, with 10 bases in the middle. The CDR3 sequence: CASSAAVGSYNEQFF. CDR3 sequence (DNA): TGTGCCAGCAGTGCAGCGGTCGGCTCCTACAATGAGCAGTTCTTC.

This chain's CDR3 is CASSEGWGAVTEAFF. The CDR3 nucleotides are TGTGCCAGCAGTGAAGGGTGGGGCGCGGTCACTGAAGCTTTCTTT. The chain couples TRBV2 to TRBJ1-1; weak D call: TRBD1 (5 bases). With 1 base removed from V and 4 bases from J, the gap between germline ends came to 13 bases. The CDR3 totals 15 residues. Germline V gene sequence: CDR1 SNHLY, CDR2 FYNNEI. The whole variable domain, filled in from reference TRBV2 and TRBJ1-1, reads EPEVTQTPSHQVTQMGQEVILRCVPISNHLYFYWYRQILGQKVEFLVSFYNNEISEKSEIFDDQFSVERPDGSNFTLKIRSTKLEDSAMYFCASSEGWGAVTEAFFGQGTRLTVV.

Written as DNA, the CDR3 is TGTGCCACCAGCAGAGAACAGGGCCCTAATGAAAAACTGTTTTTT. This translates into CATSREQGPNEKLFF. The chain employs TRBV15 and TRBJ1-4, with D tentatively TRBD1 (6 bases). This CDR3 region has 15 residues. Germline V gives CDR1 LNHNV, CDR2 YYDKDF (reference sequence). Trimming left V 0 bases short and J 3 bases short, with 8 bases between.

V and J are TRBV2 and TRBJ1-1; 8 nucleotides line up with TRBD1. The germline gives CDR1 SNHLY, CDR2 FYNNEI. J was trimmed by 1 base and V by 5 bases; bases with no gene match: 6. This CDR3 is 15 amino acids long. The CDR3 DNA reads as TGTGCCAGCAGTCGACAGGGGATGGGGAACACTGAAGCTTTCTTT. Its translation is CASSRQGMGNTEAFF.

The chain carries TRBV9 and TRBJ2-7; 10 bases are shared with TRBD2. V was pared by 0 bases and J by 3 bases, with 6 bases of the junction left unmatched. Per germline, CDR1 SGDLS and CDR2 YYNGEE. The length of the CDR3 is 16 residues. The CDR3 sequence is CASSVGALAGVYEQYF. CDR3 sequence (DNA): TGTGCCAGCAGCGTAGGAGCCCTAGCGGGGGTCTACGAGCAGTACTTC.

The gene calls are TRBV7-8 and TRBJ1-1, with 8 nucleotides matching TRBD1. The CDR3 is 14 amino acids. After removal of 4 bases from V and 0 bases from J, the junction contained 1 base not matched to a gene. Germline lookup yields CDR1 SGHVS and CDR2 FQNEAQ. CDR3 sequence reads: CASSSTGVNTEAFF. The CDR3 nucleotides read TGTGCCAGCAGCTCGACAGGGGTGAACACTGAAGCTTTCTTT.

The chain recombines TRBV11-3 with TRBJ2-2; 7 nucleotides agree with TRBD2. Germline V gene sequence: CDR1 SGHNT, CDR2 YENEEA. Trimming took 6 bases from V and 6 from J; bases not matched to a gene: 7. The CDR3 sequence is 14 residues long. The CDR3 nucleotides are TGTGCCAGCAGGGGAGGGGCAGAATCCGGGGAGCTGTTTTTT. Its translation: CASRGGAESGELFF.